This TCR beta chain emerged from a study of T cell responses to AZD1222 COVID-19 vaccine. This clone has more than one count but fewer than ten. The table came from immunoSEQ multiplex PCR; TCRdb's copy has only in-frame clones and leaves some out. Among about 140,000 clones listed, 90% were seen once. Germline values: CDR1 LGHNT, CDR2 FRNRAP. V was cut by 1 base and J by 3 bases, with 12 bases left in between. This CDR3 spans 15 amino acids. The receptor was isolated from an adult in good health. The sequencing used peripheral blood, collected on day 0 of AZD1222 vaccination. The V and J genes are TRBV12-5 and TRBJ1-2; the D is unclear. DNA of the CDR3: TGTGCTAGTGGTTTGGGCGGGCCTCTGGACTATGGCTACACCTTC. Its protein product is CASGLGGPLDYGYTF.